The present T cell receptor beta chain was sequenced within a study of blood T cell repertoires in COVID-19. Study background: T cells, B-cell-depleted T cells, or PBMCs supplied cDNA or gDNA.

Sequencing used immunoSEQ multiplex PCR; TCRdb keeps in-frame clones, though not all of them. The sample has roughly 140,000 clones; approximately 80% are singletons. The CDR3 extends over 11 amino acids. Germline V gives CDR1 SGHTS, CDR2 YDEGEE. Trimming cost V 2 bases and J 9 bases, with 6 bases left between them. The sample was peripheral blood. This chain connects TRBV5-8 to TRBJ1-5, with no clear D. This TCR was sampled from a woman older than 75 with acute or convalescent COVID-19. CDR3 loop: CASSFLGPQHF. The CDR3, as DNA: TGTGCCAGCAGCTTCCTCGGGCCCCAGCATTTT. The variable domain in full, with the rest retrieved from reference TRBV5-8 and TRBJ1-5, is EAGVTQSPTHLIKTRGQQATLRCSPISGHTSVYWYQQALGLGLQFLLWYDEGEERNRGNFPPRFSGRQFPNYSSELNVNALELEDSALYLCASSFLGPQHFGDGTRLSIL.